The 29 T cell receptor beta chains below all came from one sample that was sequenced in a study of PD-1 blockade in classical Hodgkin lymphoma. The time point here: cycle 4 day 1 (C4D1), after less than seven weeks of nivolumab. All patients experienced relapse after autologous stem cell transplantation, and brentuximab vedotin exposure was variable. Generated by immunoSEQ multiplex PCR, the TCRdb table keeps only in-frame clones and is missing some. The top ten clones hold 17% of a sample with about 92,000 clones, 83% of them seen once. The sequenced sample was peripheral blood mononuclear cells (PBMCs), obtained before the fourth cycle of nivolumab. These receptors all come from a human donor with classical Hodgkin lymphoma.

The table lists this clone with a count of one. The chain uses TRBV9 and TRBJ2-6; D remains unclear. Germline CDR1 is SGDLS and CDR2 is YYNGEE. The CDR3 is 15 residues long. V lost 3 bases to trimming and J lost 0 bases, with 7 bases between them. The CDR3: CASSAFGSGANVLTF. For the CDR3, the DNA is TGTGCCAGCAGCGCCTTTGGCTCTGGGGCCAACGTCCTGACTTTC.

This chain joins TRBV7-2 and TRBJ2-2, with unresolved D. Germline loops: CDR1 SGHTA, CDR2 FQGNSA. V lost 2 bases and J lost 6, with 10 bases in between. The CDR3 length is 14 residues. CDR3 sequence: CASSLRGDPGELFF. CDR3 nucleotide sequence: TGTGCCAGCAGCTTACGTGGAGACCCCGGGGAGCTGTTTTTT.

The table lists this clone with a few counts. The V call is TRBV10-3, the J call TRBJ2-2, with D unclear. The length of the CDR3 is 14 residues. Trimming took off 2 bases at V and 7 bases at J, with 11 bases between the two ends. The germline CDR1 and CDR2 sequences are ENHRY and SYGVKD. The CDR3 DNA reads TGTGCCATCAGTGAGCGGCAGGCCGACGGGGAGCTGTTTTTT. Translating gives CAISERQADGELFF.

The sample holds a few counts of this clone. The chain carries TRBV7-9 and TRBJ2-5, with D unclear. Germline CDR1 and CDR2: SEHNR and FQNEAQ (reference sequence). This CDR3 is built from 15 residues. Trimming took 2 bases from V and 2 from J, leaving 12 bases between them. The CDR3 bases are TGTGCCAGCAGCTTACTAGTAGAAATACAAGAGACCCAGTACTTC. Encoded protein: CASSLLVEIQETQYF.

This chain links TRBV5-4 with TRBJ2-5, with D hard to call. Per the germline V gene, CDR1 is SGHNT and CDR2 is YYREEE (reference sequence). V was shortened by 0 bases and J by 5 bases, with 8 bases between the two germline ends. CDR3 length equals 13 residues. The CDR3 nucleotides read TGTGCCAGCAGCTTGGGGCCCAGGGAGACCCAGTACTTC. Its protein is CASSLGPRETQYF.

The CDR3 DNA follows: TGTGCCAGCAGCTTAGCCAGGGCTAGCAATCAGCCCCAGCATTTT. This translates into CASSLARASNQPQHF. The chain couples TRBV7-8 to TRBJ1-5; weak D call: TRBD1 (5 bases). The CDR3 is made up of 15 amino acids. Between the trimmed V and J ends, which lost 0 bases and 0 bases, there was a span of 6 bases. Germline CDR1 SGHVS, CDR2 FQNEAQ.

CDR3 sequence (DNA): TGTGCCAGCAGCCCCCAGGGGGTACAATACGAGCAGTACTTC. Encoded protein: CASSPQGVQYEQYF. This chain joins TRBV7-2 and TRBJ2-7, with 7 bases matching TRBD1. CDR1 and CDR2 (germline): SGHTA, FQGNSA. This CDR3 has 14 amino acids. J gave up 4 bases and V 5 bases, and 8 bases lay outside the gene matches. Variable domain in full (rest from reference TRBV7-2 and TRBJ2-7): GAGVSQSPSNKVTEKGKDVELRCDPISGHTALYWYRQSLGQGLEFLIYFQGNSAPDKSGLPSDRFSAERTGGSVSTLTIQRTQQEDSAVYLCASSPQGVQYEQYFGPGTRLTVT.

The chain recombines TRBV19 with TRBJ2-4; TRBD1 or TRBD2 may be the D gene (6 bases each). Per germline, CDR1 LNHDA and CDR2 SQIVND (reference sequence). The CDR3 is made up of 16 amino acids. V was cut by 5 bases and J by 3 bases, with 17 bases left in between. In nucleotides, the CDR3 is TGTGCCAGTAGTCTAGGGGGGCATAAGAGCAAAAACATTCAGTACTTC. Protein product: CASSLGGHKSKNIQYF. Based on the CDR3 plus reference TRBV19 and TRBJ2-4, the full variable domain is DGGITQSPKYLFRKEGQNVTLSCEQNLNHDAMYWYRQDPGQGLRLIYYSQIVNDFQKGDIAEGYSVSREKKESFPLTVTSAQKNPTAFYLCASSLGGHKSKNIQYFGAGTRLSVL.

The chain combines TRBV6-1 with TRBJ2-2, with D unclear. Trimming shortened V by 8 bases and J by 5 bases, and 12 bases separated the two germline ends. The germline gives CDR1 MNHNS, CDR2 SASEGT. The CDR3 length is 13 residues. This CDR3 is CASSPSRTGELFF. In nucleotides, the CDR3 is TGTGCCAGCTCCCCATCCCGTACCGGGGAGCTGTTTTTT.

This clone was counted only a few times. This chain links TRBV28 with TRBJ2-1; 11 positions match TRBD2. The V and J ends lost 6 bases and 8 bases, in that order; junction bases with no gene match: 9. The germline CDR1 and CDR2 sequences are MDHEN and SYDVKM. The CDR3 runs to 15 residues. The CDR3 DNA reads as TGTGCCAGCAGACTAGCGGGAGTAGCGGTCGATGAGCAGTTCTTC. This gives the protein CASRLAGVAVDEQFF.

The chain recombines TRBV7-6 with TRBJ2-2; D is possibly TRBD2 (6 bases). Trimming pared 6 bases from V and 0 bases from J, leaving 14 bases between. The CDR3 extends over 16 amino acids. Germline CDR1 and CDR2: SGHVS and FNYEAQ. The CDR3 coding sequence is TGTGCCAGCAGTTTATTAGCGGTCGCGAACACCGGGGAGCTGTTTTTT. It encodes CASSLLAVANTGELFF.

This chain links TRBV19 with TRBJ2-1; 10 nucleotides align to TRBD2. Germline CDR1 is LNHDA and CDR2 is SQIVND (reference sequence). CDR3 length: 15 amino acids. Unmatched junction bases numbered 7, after V lost 3 bases and J lost 8 bases. The CDR3 reads CASSISASGSYEQFF. Written as DNA, the CDR3 is TGTGCCAGTAGTATTTCGGCTAGCGGGAGTTATGAGCAGTTCTTC.

This chain joins TRBV7-2 and TRBJ1-2; D gene uncertain. Germline V gene sequence: CDR1 SGHTA, CDR2 FQGNSA. The CDR3 loop spans 11 amino acids. The germline V and J ends were trimmed by 0 bases and 8 bases, with 4 bases remaining between them. The CDR3 is CASSLARGYTF. The CDR3 bases are TGTGCCAGCAGCTTAGCTCGGGGCTACACCTTC.

The chain is built from TRBV9 and TRBJ1-1; D gene ambiguous. With 0 bases removed from V and 5 bases from J, the gap between germline ends came to 8 bases. The CDR3 is 13 residues long. Germline V gene data show CDR1 as SGDLS and CDR2 as YYNGEE. In DNA form, the CDR3 reads TGTGCCAGCAGCGTAGGGGTCCTGACTGAAGCTTTCTTT. Translation: CASSVGVLTEAFF.

Written as DNA, the CDR3 is TGTGCCAGCACCAACTCCCCGGGACTAGTCTCGCAGTATTTT. It yields the protein CASTNSPGLVSQYF. The rearrangement uses TRBV6-6 and TRBJ2-3, with 8 bases fitting TRBD2. Germline V CDR1 and CDR2: MNHNY, SVGAGI (reference sequence). This CDR3 contains 14 residues. The trim removed 7 bases at V and 10 bases at J, leaving 13 bases unmatched.

Only a few counts were recorded for this clone. The sample holds other DNA sequences that translate to the same CDR3. In DNA form, the CDR3 reads TGTGCCAGCAGCGTAGCCAGCACAGATACGCAGTATTTT. Encoded protein: CASSVASTDTQYF. The chain links TRBV9 to TRBJ2-3; no definite D call. This CDR3 spans 13 amino acids. Germline assignment: CDR1 SGDLS and CDR2 YYNGEE. V gave up 0 bases and J gave up 0 bases, with 2 bases separating them.

This chain connects TRBV6-6 to TRBJ1-1; D ambiguous. This CDR3 region has 15 residues. Trimming left V 8 bases short and J 0 bases short, with 16 bases between. Germline lookup yields CDR1 MNHNY and CDR2 SVGAGI (reference sequence). CDR3 coding DNA: TGTGCCAGCGTCCCTCTCGGAGACATGAACACTGAAGCTTTCTTT. This translates into CASVPLGDMNTEAFF.

V is TRBV5-1 and J is TRBJ2-2; D tentatively reads TRBD1 or TRBD2 (5 bases each). The CDR3 loop spans 14 amino acids. Germline values: CDR1 SGHRS, CDR2 YFSETQ. V was shortened by 0 bases and J by 4 bases, with 7 bases between the two germline ends. As DNA, the CDR3 is TGCGCCAGCAGCTTGGAGGGGAGCACCGGGGAGCTGTTTTTT. This codes for CASSLEGSTGELFF.

The CDR3 coding sequence is TGTGCCATCAGTGAGTCTAGAGAATATGGCTACACCTTC. It specifies CAISESREYGYTF. The chain recombines TRBV10-3 with TRBJ1-2, with D uncertain. Germline assignment: CDR1 ENHRY and CDR2 SYGVKD. The CDR3 covers 13 residues. The V end was cut by 0 bases, the J end by 5 bases, with 7 bases between.

The chain carries TRBV7-9 and TRBJ2-7, with D tentatively TRBD1 (5 bases). Germline-derived CDR1 and CDR2 are SEHNR and FQNEAQ (reference sequence). The CDR3 runs to 13 residues. V lost 1 base, J lost 2 bases, and 6 bases lay in between. The CDR3 reads CASSLEGPYEQYF. The CDR3 region has the DNA TGTGCCAGCAGCTTAGAGGGGCCCTACGAGCAGTACTTC.

The V gene is TRBV7-2, the J gene TRBJ2-1; 9 bases align to TRBD2. CDR1 and CDR2 (germline): SGHTA, FQGNSA. This CDR3 region has 15 residues. V was pared by 3 bases and J by 12 bases, with 12 bases of the junction left unmatched. In nucleotides, the CDR3 is TGTGCCAGCAGCTTCGGGCTAGCGGGACACGAGGGGCAGTTCTTC. This sequence encodes CASSFGLAGHEGQFF.

This rearrangement joins TRBV5-1 to TRBJ2-3; the match to TRBD2 covers 11 bases. Germline-derived CDR1 and CDR2 are SGHRS and YFSETQ. The length of the CDR3 is 16 residues. Trimming took 4 bases from V and 3 from J; bases not matched to a gene: 7. Here the CDR3 reads CASSPAGTSGTDTQYF. In DNA form, the CDR3 reads TGCGCCAGCAGCCCCGCCGGGACTAGCGGAACAGATACGCAGTATTTT.

This clone was observed once. The genes are TRBV4-1 and TRBJ2-3, with TRBD2 matching over 13 bases. Germline CDR1 reads MGHRA; CDR2 reads YSYEKL. With 3 bases clipped from V and 4 bases from J, the junction kept 4 bases outside the gene matches. The CDR3 sequence is 16 residues long. The CDR3 protein is CASSHRTSGSADTQYF. The CDR3 region has the DNA TGCGCCAGCAGCCACCGGACTAGCGGGAGTGCAGATACGCAGTATTTT.

This clone was seen once. This sequence joins TRBV30 and TRBJ2-3; D is tentatively TRBD1 or TRBD2 (6 bases each). In germline, CDR1 is GTSNPN, CDR2 SVGIG (reference sequence). Trimming took 4 bases from V and 1 from J, leaving 9 bases between them. The CDR3 spans 13 residues. The CDR3 region has the DNA TGTGCCTGGATAAGGGGGGGCACAGATACGCAGTATTTT. Translation gives CAWIRGGTDTQYF.

This rearrangement joins TRBV7-9 to TRBJ2-7; no firm D call. This CDR3 has 13 residues. Deletions cut 4 bases from V and 2 bases from J, with 9 bases between. The V gene's germline CDR1 is SEHNR and CDR2 FQNEAQ (reference sequence). The CDR3 DNA reads TGTGCCAGCAGCTCGACCGCGGCCTACGAGCAGTACTTC. Protein product: CASSSTAAYEQYF.

The chain couples TRBV27 to TRBJ2-6; D gene ambiguous. Trimming took 8 bases from V and 0 from J, leaving 5 bases between them. This CDR3 has 13 residues. The germline V gene encodes CDR1 MNHEY and CDR2 SMNVEV (reference sequence). This chain's CDR3 is CASSPSGANVLTF. The CDR3 DNA is TGTGCCAGCTCCCCCTCTGGGGCCAACGTCCTGACTTTC.

V usage is TRBV11-2 and J usage is TRBJ2-7, with D possibly TRBD2 on 6 matching bases. This CDR3 region has 14 residues. Trimming took off 5 bases at V and 3 bases at J, with 14 bases between the two ends. CDR1 and CDR2 from the germline V gene are SGHAT and FQNNGV. CDR3 region: CASSMPPGLYEQYF. CDR3 nucleotides: TGTGCCAGCAGCATGCCCCCGGGACTCTACGAGCAGTACTTC.

The chain joins TRBV30 to TRBJ2-1, with a tentative D call TRBD2 (6 bases). V dropped 3 bases and J dropped 4 bases, with 13 bases sitting between them. The CDR3 consists of 14 residues. CDR1 GTSNPN and CDR2 SVGIG come from the germline V gene (reference sequence). CDR3 sequence reads: CAWSRSGLYNEQFF. CDR3 DNA sequence: TGTGCCTGGAGCAGGAGCGGACTATACAATGAGCAGTTCTTC.

The genes are TRBV10-2 and TRBJ1-2; D remains unclear. Germline values: CDR1 WSHSY, CDR2 SAAADI. The length of the CDR3 is 13 residues. Trimming cost V 0 bases and J 4 bases, with 6 bases left between them. The CDR3 sequence: CASSESAIYGYTF. The CDR3 DNA is TGCGCCAGCAGTGAGTCTGCGATCTATGGCTACACCTTC.